A selection of T cell receptor beta chains follows, all from one sample in a study of T-cell reconstitution after alpha-beta-depleted transplantation in children. TCRdb re-analysed the PCR reads in MiXCR, keeping a single row per CDR3 protein. The profile shows roughly 500,000 distinct CDR3 sequences, approximately 29% of them singletons. The sequencing here drew on PBMCs from the stem cell graft donor, taken from the stem cell graft. Source of these receptors: a human donor who donated a stem cell graft to a child with aplastic anemia. CDR3s include the opening cysteine and the closing phenylalanine or tryptophan.

TRBV20-1 | CSATKPGLNYEQYF
TRBV12-3/TRBV12-4 | CASIPGGLAGWEQFF
TRBV20-1 | CSARESQGRTEAFF
TRBV6-1 | CASKGQPATNEKLFF
TRBV2 | CASMGLAIDTQYF
TRBV27 | CASSLGQGVNSPLHF
TRBV20-1 | CSAGTDKETQYF
TRBV6-6 | CASSPGSAYEQYF
TRBV10-3 | CASMETGGVTYEQYF
TRBV29-1 | CSVGQHINYGYTF
TRBV7-3 | CASSLTFGTGTNTGELFF
TRBV4-2 | CASSPRGHGRATNEQFF
TRBV29-1 | CSVTGGGGTEAFF
TRBV7-2 | CASSLERLYGYGYTF
TRBV6-1 | CASSPAGGRELFF
TRBV12-3/TRBV12-4 | CASSRWESGSRDEQFF